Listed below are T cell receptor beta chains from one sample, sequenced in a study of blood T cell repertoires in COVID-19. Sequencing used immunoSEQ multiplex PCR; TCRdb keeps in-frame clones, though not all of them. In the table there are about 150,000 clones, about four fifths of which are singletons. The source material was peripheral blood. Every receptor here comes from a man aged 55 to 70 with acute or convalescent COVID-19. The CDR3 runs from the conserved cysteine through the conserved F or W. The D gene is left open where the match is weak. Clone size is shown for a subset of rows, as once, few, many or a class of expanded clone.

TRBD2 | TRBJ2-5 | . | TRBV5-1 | TGCGCCAGCAGCCGCGTCGGGACTAGCGGGATGGAGACCCAGTACTTC | CASSRVGTSGMETQYF
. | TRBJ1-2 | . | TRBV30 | TGTGCCTGGAGCCTCGTCAGGGCCTATGGCTACACCTTC | CAWSLVRAYGYTF
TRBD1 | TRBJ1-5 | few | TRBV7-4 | TGTGCCAGCAGCCCCGACAGGGGTTATAGCAATCAGCCCCAGCATTTT | CASSPDRGYSNQPQHF
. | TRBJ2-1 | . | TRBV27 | TGTGCCAGCAGTAGAACGACTAGACCCAATGAGCAGTTCTTC | CASSRTTRPNEQFF
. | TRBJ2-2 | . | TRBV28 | TGTGCCAGCAGTCGCCCAACCGGACAGAGGGAGCTGTTTTTT | CASSRPTGQRELFF
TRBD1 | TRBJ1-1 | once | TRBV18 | TGTGCCAGCTCACCCCTGGACAGGGGAGGGGCTTTCTTT | CASSPLDRGGAFF
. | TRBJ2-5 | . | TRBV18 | TGTGCCAGCTCACCAACACATTCAGGGGATGGAGAGACCCAGTACTTC | CASSPTHSGDGETQYF
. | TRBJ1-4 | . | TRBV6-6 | TGTGCCAGCAGTCCAGGGTCGGCTAATGAAAAACTGTTTTTT | CASSPGSANEKLFF
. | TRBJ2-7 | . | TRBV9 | TGTGCCAGCAGCGTAGGGGCCAGTCCCTCCTACGAGCAGTACTTC | CASSVGASPSYEQYF
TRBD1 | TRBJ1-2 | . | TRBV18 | TGTGCCAGCTCACTGAGGGACAGGGACGCTAACTATGGCTACACCTTC | CASSLRDRDANYGYTF
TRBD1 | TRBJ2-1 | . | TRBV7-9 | TGTGCCGTACTACAGGGGGCCTACAATGAGCAGTTCTTC | CAVLQGAYNEQFF
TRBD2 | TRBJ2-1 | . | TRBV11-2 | TGTGCCAGCAGCTTATTTGGACTAGCGGGAGGAGGGAATGAGCAGTTCTTC | CASSLFGLAGGGNEQFF
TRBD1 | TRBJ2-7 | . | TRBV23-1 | TGCGCCAGCAGTCAATCGAGGACAGGGGGCCACGAGCAGTACTTC | CASSQSRTGGHEQYF
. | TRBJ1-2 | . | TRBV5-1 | TGCGCCAGCAGCCAAGGGGCGAACTATGGCTACACCTTC | CASSQGANYGYTF
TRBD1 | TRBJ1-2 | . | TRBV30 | TGTGCCTGGAACCGAGACAGGGGAAATGCGGGCTATGGCTACACCTTC | CAWNRDRGNAGYGYTF
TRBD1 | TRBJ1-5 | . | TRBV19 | TGTGCCAGTAGCTTTAGGAGGACAGGGGATCAGCCCCAGCATTTT | CASSFRRTGDQPQHF
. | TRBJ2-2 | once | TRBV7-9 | TGTGCCAGCAGCTTACGACAGGCGAGCACCGGGGAGCTGTTTTTT | CASSLRQASTGELFF
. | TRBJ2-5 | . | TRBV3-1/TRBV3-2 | TGTGCCAGCACTCTCGGGGAGACCCAGTACTTC | CASTLGETQYF
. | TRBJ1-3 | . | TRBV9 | TGTGCCAGCAGCGTAGCTAGGTCAAGCTCTGGAAACACCATATATTTT | CASSVARSSSGNTIYF
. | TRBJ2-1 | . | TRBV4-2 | TGTGCCAGCAGCGACCGGGACTCGCCTTACAATGAGCAGTTCTTC | CASSDRDSPYNEQFF
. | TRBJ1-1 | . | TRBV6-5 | TGTGCCAGCAGTACGACAGTAGGCACTGAAGCTTTCTTT | CASSTTVGTEAFF
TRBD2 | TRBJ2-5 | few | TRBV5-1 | TGCGCCAGCAGCCCGGAGGGAGGGTACCAAGAGACCCAGTACTTC | CASSPEGGYQETQYF
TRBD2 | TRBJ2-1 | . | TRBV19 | TGTGCCAGTAGTACACCGGGACTAGCGGGAGGGCCCAGCTCCTACAATGAGCAGTTCTTC | CASSTPGLAGGPSSYNEQFF
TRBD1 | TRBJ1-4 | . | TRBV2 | TGTGCCAGCAGTGCCGAGGGGGCGGGTGAAAAACTGTTTTTT | CASSAEGAGEKLFF